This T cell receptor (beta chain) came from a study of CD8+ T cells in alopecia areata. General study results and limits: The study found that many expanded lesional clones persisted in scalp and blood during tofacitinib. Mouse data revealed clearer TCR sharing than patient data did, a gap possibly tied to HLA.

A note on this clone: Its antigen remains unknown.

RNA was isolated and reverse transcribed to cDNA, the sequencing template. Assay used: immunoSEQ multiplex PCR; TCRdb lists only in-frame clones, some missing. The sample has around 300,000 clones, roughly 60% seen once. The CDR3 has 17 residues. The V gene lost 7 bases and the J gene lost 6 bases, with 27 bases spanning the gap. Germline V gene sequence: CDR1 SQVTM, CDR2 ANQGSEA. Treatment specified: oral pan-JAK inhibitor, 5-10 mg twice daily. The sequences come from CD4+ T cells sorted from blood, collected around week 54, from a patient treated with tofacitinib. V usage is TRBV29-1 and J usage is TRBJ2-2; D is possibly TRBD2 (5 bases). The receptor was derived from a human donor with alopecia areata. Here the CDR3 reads CSAFLVTGIRDAGELFF. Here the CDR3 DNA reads TGCAGCGCCTTTCTAGTGACCGGGATACGGGATGCCGGGGAGCTGTTTTTT.